Listed below are T cell receptor beta chains from one sample, sequenced in a study of identical twins. TCRdb re-called the 5' RACE reads with MiXCR, one entry per CDR3 protein. The data show hundreds of thousands of distinct CDR3 sequences, over 15% seen once. In addition, the sample was reused for a study of T cells expressing NK-cell markers.

The sample was PBMCs. These receptors all come from a young woman in good health. Each CDR3 is given with its conserved first and last residue. A D gene is named only where the DNA matches it firmly. Clone size, where shown, is once, few, many, or a class for clones that have expanded.

CDR3 DNA: TGTGCCAGCAGTTTAATAGGGGGAGGGGGCTACGAGCAGTACTTC
CDR3 protein: CASSLIGGGGYEQYF
V gene: TRBV12-3/TRBV12-4
D gene: .
J gene: TRBJ2-7
clone size: few

CDR3 DNA: TGCAGTGCTAGAGTCTGGGCTAGCGGGGAGACCCAGTACTTC
CDR3 protein: CSARVWASGETQYF
V gene: TRBV20-1
D gene: TRBD2
J gene: TRBJ2-5
clone size: few

CDR3 DNA: TGTGCCAGCAGTTGGGGACAGGGTTACTATGGCTACACCTTC
CDR3 protein: CASSWGQGYYGYTF
V gene: TRBV6-5
D gene: TRBD1
J gene: TRBJ1-2
clone size: .

CDR3 DNA: TGTGCCAGCAGCGTACTACAGGGCAATGAGCAGTTCTTC
CDR3 protein: CASSVLQGNEQFF
V gene: TRBV9
D gene: .
J gene: TRBJ2-1
clone size: .

CDR3 DNA: TGTGCCAGCAGCGAGCGGAGGGGGCTAGTGCAAGAGACCCAGTACTTC
CDR3 protein: CASSERRGLVQETQYF
V gene: TRBV7-9
D gene: .
J gene: TRBJ2-5
clone size: .

CDR3 DNA: TGTGCCAGCAGCCGACCCGGGACAGGTCTGAATACGCAGTATTTT
CDR3 protein: CASSRPGTGLNTQYF
V gene: TRBV6-2/TRBV6-3
D gene: TRBD1
J gene: TRBJ2-3
clone size: few

CDR3 DNA: TGTGCCTGGAGTATTGCGGGTCTCCAAGAGACCCAGTACTTC
CDR3 protein: CAWSIAGLQETQYF
V gene: TRBV30
D gene: .
J gene: TRBJ2-5
clone size: .

CDR3 DNA: TGTGCCAGCAGCCAAGTTACGGGCGGGGGAGCAGATACGCAGTATTTT
CDR3 protein: CASSQVTGGGADTQYF
V gene: TRBV4-2
D gene: TRBD2
J gene: TRBJ2-3
clone size: .

CDR3 DNA: TGCAGCGTTGTGTTTCTCGAGCCTCGAGGCTACACCTTC
CDR3 protein: CSVVFLEPRGYTF
V gene: TRBV29-1
D gene: .
J gene: TRBJ1-2
clone size: few

CDR3 DNA: TGTGCCAGCAGCTTATTCCCCGACAATGAGCAGTTCTTC
CDR3 protein: CASSLFPDNEQFF
V gene: TRBV7-3
D gene: .
J gene: TRBJ2-1
clone size: few

CDR3 DNA: TGTGCCAGCAGCTACGGGACAGGGGATGAAAAACTGTTTTTT
CDR3 protein: CASSYGTGDEKLFF
V gene: TRBV5-5
D gene: TRBD1
J gene: TRBJ1-4
clone size: few

CDR3 DNA: TGCGCCAGCAGCCCCCGGGACAGGGTTGGTGGGGCCAACGTCCTGACTTTC
CDR3 protein: CASSPRDRVGGANVLTF
V gene: TRBV5-1
D gene: TRBD1
J gene: TRBJ2-6
clone size: .

CDR3 DNA: TGCAGTGCTAGAGGAGACATTGGCGAGACCCAGTACTTC
CDR3 protein: CSARGDIGETQYF
V gene: TRBV20-1
D gene: .
J gene: TRBJ2-5
clone size: few

CDR3 DNA: TGTGCCAGCAGCTTATTGTTATACGGGACTAGAGTTATCTCGGATTTT
CDR3 protein: CASSLLLYGTRVISDF
V gene: TRBV7-9
D gene: TRBD2
J gene: TRBJ2-3
clone size: few

CDR3 DNA: TGCGCCAGCAGCTTGGTAGCGGACGGCTCCTACAATGAGCAGTTCTTC
CDR3 protein: CASSLVADGSYNEQFF
V gene: TRBV5-1
D gene: .
J gene: TRBJ2-1
clone size: .

CDR3 DNA: TGCGCCAGCAGCTTACATAGCGGGGGCAACTCCTACAATGAGCAGTTCTTC
CDR3 protein: CASSLHSGGNSYNEQFF
V gene: TRBV5-1
D gene: TRBD2
J gene: TRBJ2-1
clone size: .

CDR3 DNA: TGTGCCAGCAGCTCTGGGGGCACAGATACGCAGTATTTT
CDR3 protein: CASSSGGTDTQYF
V gene: TRBV5-1
D gene: .
J gene: TRBJ2-3
clone size: many

CDR3 DNA: TGCAGCGGACTAGCGGTAGAGACCCAGTACTTC
CDR3 protein: CSGLAVETQYF
V gene: TRBV20-1
D gene: TRBD2
J gene: TRBJ2-5
clone size: many

CDR3 DNA: TGTGCCAGCACCTTACTAGCGGGACCCTACAATGAGCAGTTCTTC
CDR3 protein: CASTLLAGPYNEQFF
V gene: TRBV12-3/TRBV12-4
D gene: TRBD2
J gene: TRBJ2-1
clone size: many

CDR3 DNA: TGCAGTGCTAGAGATGAGTTGTACACTGAAGCTTTCTTT
CDR3 protein: CSARDELYTEAFF
V gene: TRBV20-1
D gene: .
J gene: TRBJ1-1
clone size: few

CDR3 DNA: TGTGCCAGCACCCCTGGGTGGGGCTACACCTTC
CDR3 protein: CASTPGWGYTF
V gene: TRBV6-5
D gene: .
J gene: TRBJ1-2
clone size: few

CDR3 DNA: TGTGCCAGCAGTGCACAGGGCTACAATGAGCAGTTCTTC
CDR3 protein: CASSAQGYNEQFF
V gene: TRBV2
D gene: .
J gene: TRBJ2-1
clone size: .

CDR3 DNA: TGTGCCAGCATTGCCCCCCGGAACACTGAAGCTTTCTTT
CDR3 protein: CASIAPRNTEAFF
V gene: TRBV13
D gene: .
J gene: TRBJ1-1
clone size: few

CDR3 DNA: TGTGCCAGCAGCCGGGACAGGCAGTCCTATGGCTACACCTTC
CDR3 protein: CASSRDRQSYGYTF
V gene: TRBV6-4
D gene: TRBD1
J gene: TRBJ1-2
clone size: .

CDR3 DNA: TGTGCCAGCTCACCACCGTACCCCCGGGGGACAGATACGCAGTATTTT
CDR3 protein: CASSPPYPRGTDTQYF
V gene: TRBV18
D gene: .
J gene: TRBJ2-3
clone size: .

CDR3 DNA: TGTGCCAGCAGCTTAGGGGACCGACTCCTAGATACGCAGTATTTT
CDR3 protein: CASSLGDRLLDTQYF
V gene: TRBV7-2
D gene: .
J gene: TRBJ2-3
clone size: .

CDR3 DNA: TGCAGCGTTGCACACCAAGAGACCCAGTACTTC
CDR3 protein: CSVAHQETQYF
V gene: TRBV29-1
D gene: .
J gene: TRBJ2-5
clone size: .

CDR3 DNA: TGTGCCAGCAGCTTGACAACAGGGGTTCCCTTCAGTAACTATGGCTACACCTTC
CDR3 protein: CASSLTTGVPFSNYGYTF
V gene: TRBV7-8
D gene: TRBD1
J gene: TRBJ1-2
clone size: .

CDR3 DNA: TGCAGTGCCGGTAGCGGGGCCCCTTTCGAGCAGTACTTC
CDR3 protein: CSAGSGAPFEQYF
V gene: TRBV20-1
D gene: TRBD2
J gene: TRBJ2-7
clone size: .

CDR3 DNA: TGTGCCAGCAGTCCGAAGGGTAGCGGGCCCTCCTACGAGCAGTACTTC
CDR3 protein: CASSPKGSGPSYEQYF
V gene: TRBV7-2
D gene: TRBD2
J gene: TRBJ2-7
clone size: .

CDR3 DNA: TGTGCCAGCAGTTTAGCGGCGAGGGGGGAGCTGTTTTTT
CDR3 protein: CASSLAARGELFF
V gene: TRBV12-3/TRBV12-4
D gene: .
J gene: TRBJ2-2
clone size: few

CDR3 DNA: TGTGCAGTGGCGGAGCGTAGCGTCGACGAGCAGTACTTC
CDR3 protein: CAVAERSVDEQYF
V gene: TRBV6-1
D gene: .
J gene: TRBJ2-7
clone size: .

CDR3 DNA: TGCAGTGCTAGAGATCTGGGTCTGGGAGCGGCCGAGCAGTACTTC
CDR3 protein: CSARDLGLGAAEQYF
V gene: TRBV20-1
D gene: .
J gene: TRBJ2-7
clone size: .

CDR3 DNA: TGTGCCAGCAGCCTGGGACACTTGTCCTACGAGCAGTACTTC
CDR3 protein: CASSLGHLSYEQYF
V gene: TRBV14
D gene: .
J gene: TRBJ2-7
clone size: .

CDR3 DNA: TGCAGTGCTAGAGATCCCAGAGCAGGGCCGGACTATGGCTACACCTTC
CDR3 protein: CSARDPRAGPDYGYTF
V gene: TRBV20-1
D gene: .
J gene: TRBJ1-2
clone size: .

CDR3 DNA: TGCGCCAGCAGTGATGATGAGCAGTTCTTC
CDR3 protein: CASSDDEQFF
V gene: TRBV10-2
D gene: .
J gene: TRBJ2-1
clone size: .

CDR3 DNA: TGTGCCAGCTCACCCGGACCTGCAGTATACGAGCAGTACTTC
CDR3 protein: CASSPGPAVYEQYF
V gene: TRBV18
D gene: .
J gene: TRBJ2-7
clone size: few

CDR3 DNA: TGTGCCAGCAATTTGGCCCGGACTAGCGGGAGCGGGGAGCTGTTTTTT
CDR3 protein: CASNLARTSGSGELFF
V gene: TRBV12-3/TRBV12-4
D gene: TRBD2
J gene: TRBJ2-2
clone size: few

CDR3 DNA: TGCAGTGCTAGAACCCGGGACAGGGGTACTCAGCCCCAGCATTTT
CDR3 protein: CSARTRDRGTQPQHF
V gene: TRBV20-1
D gene: TRBD1
J gene: TRBJ1-5
clone size: few

CDR3 DNA: TGTGCCAGCTCGCAAGGGGAGGATGAGCAGTTCTTC
CDR3 protein: CASSQGEDEQFF
V gene: TRBV18
D gene: .
J gene: TRBJ2-1
clone size: few

CDR3 DNA: TGTGCCAGCAGCTTGGTTGGCCGATCTAATGAAAAACTGTTTTTT
CDR3 protein: CASSLVGRSNEKLFF
V gene: TRBV5-6
D gene: .
J gene: TRBJ1-4
clone size: few

CDR3 DNA: TGTGCCAGCAGCTTAGTTCTCGCCGAGCAGTACTTC
CDR3 protein: CASSLVLAEQYF
V gene: TRBV7-9
D gene: .
J gene: TRBJ2-7
clone size: .

CDR3 DNA: TGCAGTGCTTGGACTAGCGGATCCTACGAGCAGTACTTC
CDR3 protein: CSAWTSGSYEQYF
V gene: TRBV20-1
D gene: TRBD2
J gene: TRBJ2-7
clone size: many

CDR3 DNA: TGTGCCAGCAGTTACGGGGCAGGCACAGATACGCAGTATTTT
CDR3 protein: CASSYGAGTDTQYF
V gene: TRBV6-5
D gene: .
J gene: TRBJ2-3
clone size: .

CDR3 DNA: TGTGCCAGCACAAGGGGGTGGGATGAGCAGTTCTTC
CDR3 protein: CASTRGWDEQFF
V gene: TRBV2
D gene: .
J gene: TRBJ2-1
clone size: .

CDR3 DNA: TGCAGTGCCGCAATGGGACAGGGAGGAAAACTGTTTTTT
CDR3 protein: CSAAMGQGGKLFF
V gene: TRBV20-1
D gene: TRBD1
J gene: TRBJ1-4
clone size: many

CDR3 DNA: TGTGCCACCAGTGACGCCCCCGGGCGGGAGGGCTACAATGAGCAGTTCTTC
CDR3 protein: CATSDAPGREGYNEQFF
V gene: TRBV24-1
D gene: TRBD2
J gene: TRBJ2-1
clone size: few

CDR3 DNA: TGTGCCAGCACTGTGCGGGGAGTGGCGTACGAGCAGTACTTC
CDR3 protein: CASTVRGVAYEQYF
V gene: TRBV6-2/TRBV6-3
D gene: .
J gene: TRBJ2-7
clone size: .

CDR3 DNA: TGTGGCAGTGGGGCACCCTACAATGAGCAGTTCTTC
CDR3 protein: CGSGAPYNEQFF
V gene: TRBV9
D gene: .
J gene: TRBJ2-1
clone size: few

CDR3 DNA: TGTGCCAACCAACTAGCGGGAGCTCCTCGGGAGCTGTTTTTT
CDR3 protein: CANQLAGAPRELFF
V gene: TRBV7-2
D gene: TRBD2
J gene: TRBJ2-2
clone size: .

CDR3 DNA: TGTGCCAGCAGCTTGGACAGGGGGAAATCTTTCTTT
CDR3 protein: CASSLDRGKSFF
V gene: TRBV7-2
D gene: TRBD1
J gene: TRBJ1-1
clone size: many